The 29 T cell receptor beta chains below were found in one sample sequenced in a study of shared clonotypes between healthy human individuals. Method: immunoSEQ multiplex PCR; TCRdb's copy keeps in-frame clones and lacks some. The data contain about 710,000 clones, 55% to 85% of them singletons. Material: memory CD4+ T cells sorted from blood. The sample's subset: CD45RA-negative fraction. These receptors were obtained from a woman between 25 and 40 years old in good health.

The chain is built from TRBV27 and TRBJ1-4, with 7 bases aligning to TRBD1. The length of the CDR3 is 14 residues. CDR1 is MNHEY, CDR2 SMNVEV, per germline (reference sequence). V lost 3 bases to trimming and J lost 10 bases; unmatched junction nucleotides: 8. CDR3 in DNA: TGTGCCAGCAGTTTCCGACAGGGCACCCGAAAACTGTTTTTT. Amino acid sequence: CASSFRQGTRKLFF.

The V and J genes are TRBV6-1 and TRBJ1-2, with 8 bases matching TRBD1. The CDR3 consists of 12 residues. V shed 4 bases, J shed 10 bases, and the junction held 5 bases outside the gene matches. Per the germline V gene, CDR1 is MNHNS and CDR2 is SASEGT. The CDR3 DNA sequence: TGTGCCAGCAGTGCGAGACAGGGGACCTACACCTTC. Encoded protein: CASSARQGTYTF.

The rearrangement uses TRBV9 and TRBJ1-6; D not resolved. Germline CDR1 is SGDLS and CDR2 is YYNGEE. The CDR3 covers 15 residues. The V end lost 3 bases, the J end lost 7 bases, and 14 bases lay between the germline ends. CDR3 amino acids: CASSAAWGGNSPLHF. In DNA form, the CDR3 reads TGTGCCAGCAGCGCCGCCTGGGGAGGGAATTCACCCCTCCACTTT.

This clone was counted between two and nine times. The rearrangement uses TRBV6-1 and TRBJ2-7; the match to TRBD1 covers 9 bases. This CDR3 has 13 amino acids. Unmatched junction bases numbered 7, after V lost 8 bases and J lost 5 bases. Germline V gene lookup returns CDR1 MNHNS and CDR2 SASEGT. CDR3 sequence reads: CASRDRDVHEQYF. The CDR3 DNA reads TGTGCCAGCCGGGACAGGGATGTCCACGAGCAGTACTTC.

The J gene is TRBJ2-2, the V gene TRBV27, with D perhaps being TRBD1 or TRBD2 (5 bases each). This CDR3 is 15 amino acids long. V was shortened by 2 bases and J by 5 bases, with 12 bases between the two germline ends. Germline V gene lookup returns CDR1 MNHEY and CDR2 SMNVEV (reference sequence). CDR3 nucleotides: TGTGCCAGCAGTTTACAGGGACGGGTGACCGGGGAGCTGTTTTTT. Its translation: CASSLQGRVTGELFF.

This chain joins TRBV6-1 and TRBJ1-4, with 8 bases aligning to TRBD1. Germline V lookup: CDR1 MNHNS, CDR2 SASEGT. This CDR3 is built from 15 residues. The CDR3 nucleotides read TGTGCGGGTAGAGACAGGGGTGCGTCTAATGAAAAACTGTTTTTT. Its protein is CAGRDRGASNEKLFF.

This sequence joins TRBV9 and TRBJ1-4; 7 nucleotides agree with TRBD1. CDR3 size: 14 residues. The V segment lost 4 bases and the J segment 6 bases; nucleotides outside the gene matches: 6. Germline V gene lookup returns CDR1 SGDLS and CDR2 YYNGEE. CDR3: CASSLGQGDEKLFF. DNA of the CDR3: TGTGCCAGCAGCTTGGGGCAGGGGGATGAAAAACTGTTTTTT.

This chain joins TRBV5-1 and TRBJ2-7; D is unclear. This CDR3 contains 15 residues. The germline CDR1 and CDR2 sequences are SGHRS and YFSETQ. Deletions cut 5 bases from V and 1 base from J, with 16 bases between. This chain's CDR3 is CASSSQRTDSYEQYF. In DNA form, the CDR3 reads TGCGCCAGCAGTTCACAAAGGACCGATTCCTACGAGCAGTACTTC.

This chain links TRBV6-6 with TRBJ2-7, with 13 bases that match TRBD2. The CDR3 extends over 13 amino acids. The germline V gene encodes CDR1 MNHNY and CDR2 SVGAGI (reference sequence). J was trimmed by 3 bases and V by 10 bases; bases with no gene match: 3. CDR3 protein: CATGLAGDYEQYF. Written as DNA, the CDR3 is TGTGCCACCGGACTAGCGGGAGACTACGAGCAGTACTTC.

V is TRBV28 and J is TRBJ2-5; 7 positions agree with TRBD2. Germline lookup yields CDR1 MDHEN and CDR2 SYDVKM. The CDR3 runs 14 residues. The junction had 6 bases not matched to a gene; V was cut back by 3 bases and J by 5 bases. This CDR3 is CASSLAGADETQYF. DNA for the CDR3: TGTGCCAGCAGTTTGGCGGGAGCGGATGAGACCCAGTACTTC.

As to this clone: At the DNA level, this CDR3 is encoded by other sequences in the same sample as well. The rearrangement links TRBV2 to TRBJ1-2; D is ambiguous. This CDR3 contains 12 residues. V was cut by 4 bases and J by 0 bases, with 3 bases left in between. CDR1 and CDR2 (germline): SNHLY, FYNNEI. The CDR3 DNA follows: TGTGCCAGCAGTGGAGCTAACTATGGCTACACCTTC. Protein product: CASSGANYGYTF.

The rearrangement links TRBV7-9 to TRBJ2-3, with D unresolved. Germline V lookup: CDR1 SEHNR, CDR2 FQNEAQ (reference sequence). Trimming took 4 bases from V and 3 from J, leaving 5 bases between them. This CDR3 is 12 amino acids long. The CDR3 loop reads CASSSTTDTQYF. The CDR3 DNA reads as TGTGCCAGCAGCTCGACAACAGATACGCAGTATTTT.

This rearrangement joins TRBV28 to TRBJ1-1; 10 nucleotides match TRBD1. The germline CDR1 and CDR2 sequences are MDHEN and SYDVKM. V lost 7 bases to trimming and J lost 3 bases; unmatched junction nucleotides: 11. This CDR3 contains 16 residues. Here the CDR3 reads CASTHPTGGWDTEAFF. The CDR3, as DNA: TGTGCCAGCACCCACCCGACAGGGGGCTGGGACACTGAAGCTTTCTTT.

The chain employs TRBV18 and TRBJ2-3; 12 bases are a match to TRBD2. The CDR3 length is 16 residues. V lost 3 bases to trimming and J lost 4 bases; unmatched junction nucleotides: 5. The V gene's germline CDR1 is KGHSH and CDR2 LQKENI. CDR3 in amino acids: CASSPGLAGYSDTQYF. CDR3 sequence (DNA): TGTGCCAGCTCACCCGGACTAGCGGGATACTCAGATACGCAGTATTTT.

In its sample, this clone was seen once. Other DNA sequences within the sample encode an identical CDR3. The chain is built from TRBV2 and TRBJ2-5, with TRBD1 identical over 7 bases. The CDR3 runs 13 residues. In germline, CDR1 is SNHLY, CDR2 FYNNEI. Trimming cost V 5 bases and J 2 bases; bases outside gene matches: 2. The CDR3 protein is CASSLQGQETQYF. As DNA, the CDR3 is TGTGCCAGCAGTTTACAGGGGCAAGAGACCCAGTACTTC.

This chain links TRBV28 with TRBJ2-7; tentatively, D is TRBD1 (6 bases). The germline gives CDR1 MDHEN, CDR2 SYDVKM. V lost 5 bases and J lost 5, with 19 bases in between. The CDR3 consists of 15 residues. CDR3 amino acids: CASSRPGHGGHEQYF. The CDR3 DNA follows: TGTGCCAGCAGTAGACCGGGACACGGAGGCCACGAGCAGTACTTC.

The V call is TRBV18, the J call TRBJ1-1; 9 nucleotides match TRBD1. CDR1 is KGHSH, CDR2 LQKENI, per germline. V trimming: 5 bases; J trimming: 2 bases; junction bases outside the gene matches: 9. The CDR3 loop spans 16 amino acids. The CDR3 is CASSWDRARLNTEAFF. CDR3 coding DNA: TGTGCCAGCTCATGGGACAGGGCACGATTAAACACTGAAGCTTTCTTT.

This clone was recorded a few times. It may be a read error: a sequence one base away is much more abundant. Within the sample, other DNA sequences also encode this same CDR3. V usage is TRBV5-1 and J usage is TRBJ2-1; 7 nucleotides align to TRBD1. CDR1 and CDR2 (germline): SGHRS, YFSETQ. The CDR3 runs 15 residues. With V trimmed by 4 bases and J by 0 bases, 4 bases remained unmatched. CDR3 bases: TGCGCCAGCAGCAGGGACAGCAGCTCCTACAATGAGCAGTTCTTC. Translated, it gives CASSRDSSSYNEQFF.

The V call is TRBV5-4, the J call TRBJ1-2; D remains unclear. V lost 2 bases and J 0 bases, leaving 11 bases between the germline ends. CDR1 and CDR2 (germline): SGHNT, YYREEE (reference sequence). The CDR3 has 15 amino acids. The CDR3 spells CASSFEADPNYGYTF. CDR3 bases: TGTGCCAGCAGCTTCGAGGCCGATCCTAACTATGGCTACACCTTC.

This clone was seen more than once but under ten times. The CDR3 spells CAGLGWVNTEAFF. Here the CDR3 DNA reads TGTGCCGGACTTGGTTGGGTGAACACTGAAGCTTTCTTT. The chain employs TRBV2 and TRBJ1-1; D is undetermined. The germline V gene has CDR1 SNHLY and CDR2 FYNNEI. V was pared by 11 bases and J by 0 bases, with 13 bases between. The CDR3 runs 13 residues. Complete variable domain (other parts from reference TRBV2 and TRBJ1-1): EPEVTQTPSHQVTQMGQEVILRCVPISNHLYFYWYRQILGQKVEFLVSFYNNEISEKSEIFDDQFSVERPDGSNFTLKIRSTKLEDSAMYFCAGLGWVNTEAFFGQGTRLTVV.

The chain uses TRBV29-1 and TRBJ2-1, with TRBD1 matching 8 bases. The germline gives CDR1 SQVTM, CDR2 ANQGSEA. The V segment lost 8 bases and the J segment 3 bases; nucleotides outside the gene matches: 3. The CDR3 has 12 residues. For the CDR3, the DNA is TGCAGCTTAGGGACAGGCTACAATGAGCAGTTCTTC. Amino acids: CSLGTGYNEQFF.

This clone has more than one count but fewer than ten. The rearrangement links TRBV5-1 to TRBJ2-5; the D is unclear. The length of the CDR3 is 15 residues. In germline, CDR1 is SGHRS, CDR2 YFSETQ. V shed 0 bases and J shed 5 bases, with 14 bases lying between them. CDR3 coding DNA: TGCGCCAGCAGCTTGGTACTTGCTTTGAGGGAGACCCAGTACTTC. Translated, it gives CASSLVLALRETQYF.

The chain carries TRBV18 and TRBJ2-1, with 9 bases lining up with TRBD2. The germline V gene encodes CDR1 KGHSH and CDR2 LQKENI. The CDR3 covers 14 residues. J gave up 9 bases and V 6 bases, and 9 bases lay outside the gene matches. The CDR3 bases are TGTGCCAGCTCCCCCCTCCCGACTAGCGGTGAGCAGTTCTTC. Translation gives CASSPLPTSGEQFF.

The CDR3 region has the DNA TGTGCCTGGAGGGCCCTCGGGGTCGGGGAGCTGTTTTTT. This sequence encodes CAWRALGVGELFF. The V and J genes are TRBV30 and TRBJ2-2; possibly TRBD2 for D (5 bases). Trimming shortened V by 3 bases and J by 7 bases, and 12 bases separated the two germline ends. Germline assignment: CDR1 GTSNPN and CDR2 SVGIG (reference sequence). The length of the CDR3 is 13 residues. Complete variable domain (other parts from reference TRBV30 and TRBJ2-2): SQTIHQWPATLVQPVGSPLSLECTVEGTSNPNLYWYRQAAGRGLQLLFYSVGIGQISSEVPQNLSASRPQDRQFILSSKKLLLSDSGFYLCAWRALGVGELFFGEGSRLTVL.

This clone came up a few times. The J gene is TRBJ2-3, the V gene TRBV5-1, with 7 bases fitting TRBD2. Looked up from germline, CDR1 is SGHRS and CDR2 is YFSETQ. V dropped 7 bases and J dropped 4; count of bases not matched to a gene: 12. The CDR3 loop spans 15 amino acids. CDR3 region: CASRAAGARADTQYF. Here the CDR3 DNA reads TGCGCCAGCCGAGCGGCGGGAGCTCGGGCAGATACGCAGTATTTT.

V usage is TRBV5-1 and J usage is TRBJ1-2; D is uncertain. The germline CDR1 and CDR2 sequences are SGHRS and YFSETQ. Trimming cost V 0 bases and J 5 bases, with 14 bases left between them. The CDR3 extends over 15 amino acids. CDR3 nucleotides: TGCGCCAGCAGCTTGGCGACCTTCGACGATTATGGCTACACCTTC. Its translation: CASSLATFDDYGYTF.

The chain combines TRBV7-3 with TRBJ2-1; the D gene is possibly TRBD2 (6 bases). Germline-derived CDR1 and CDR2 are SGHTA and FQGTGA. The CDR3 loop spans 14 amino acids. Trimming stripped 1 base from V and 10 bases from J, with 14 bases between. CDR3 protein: CASSLKPTAGEQFF. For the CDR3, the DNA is TGTGCCAGCAGCTTAAAGCCTACGGCGGGGGAGCAGTTCTTC. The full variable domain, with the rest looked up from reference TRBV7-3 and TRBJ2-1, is GAGVSQTPSNKVTEKGKYVELRCDPISGHTALYWYRQSLGQGPEFLIYFQGTGAADDSGLPNDRFFAVRPEGSVSTLKIQRTERGDSAVYLCASSLKPTAGEQFFGPGTRLTVL.

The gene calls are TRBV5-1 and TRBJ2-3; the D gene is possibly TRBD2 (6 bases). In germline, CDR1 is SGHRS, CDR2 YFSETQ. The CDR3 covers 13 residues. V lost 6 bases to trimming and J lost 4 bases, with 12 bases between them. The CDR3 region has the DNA TGCGCCAGCAAACTAGCTATACCAGATACGCAGTATTTT. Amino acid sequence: CASKLAIPDTQYF.

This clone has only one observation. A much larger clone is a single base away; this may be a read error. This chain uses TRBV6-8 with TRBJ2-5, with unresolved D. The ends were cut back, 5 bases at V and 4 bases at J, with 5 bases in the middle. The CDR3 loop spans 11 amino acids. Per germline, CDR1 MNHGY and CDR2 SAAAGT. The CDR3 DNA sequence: TGTGCCAGCAGTCCACTAGAGACCCAGTACTTC. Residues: CASSPLETQYF.